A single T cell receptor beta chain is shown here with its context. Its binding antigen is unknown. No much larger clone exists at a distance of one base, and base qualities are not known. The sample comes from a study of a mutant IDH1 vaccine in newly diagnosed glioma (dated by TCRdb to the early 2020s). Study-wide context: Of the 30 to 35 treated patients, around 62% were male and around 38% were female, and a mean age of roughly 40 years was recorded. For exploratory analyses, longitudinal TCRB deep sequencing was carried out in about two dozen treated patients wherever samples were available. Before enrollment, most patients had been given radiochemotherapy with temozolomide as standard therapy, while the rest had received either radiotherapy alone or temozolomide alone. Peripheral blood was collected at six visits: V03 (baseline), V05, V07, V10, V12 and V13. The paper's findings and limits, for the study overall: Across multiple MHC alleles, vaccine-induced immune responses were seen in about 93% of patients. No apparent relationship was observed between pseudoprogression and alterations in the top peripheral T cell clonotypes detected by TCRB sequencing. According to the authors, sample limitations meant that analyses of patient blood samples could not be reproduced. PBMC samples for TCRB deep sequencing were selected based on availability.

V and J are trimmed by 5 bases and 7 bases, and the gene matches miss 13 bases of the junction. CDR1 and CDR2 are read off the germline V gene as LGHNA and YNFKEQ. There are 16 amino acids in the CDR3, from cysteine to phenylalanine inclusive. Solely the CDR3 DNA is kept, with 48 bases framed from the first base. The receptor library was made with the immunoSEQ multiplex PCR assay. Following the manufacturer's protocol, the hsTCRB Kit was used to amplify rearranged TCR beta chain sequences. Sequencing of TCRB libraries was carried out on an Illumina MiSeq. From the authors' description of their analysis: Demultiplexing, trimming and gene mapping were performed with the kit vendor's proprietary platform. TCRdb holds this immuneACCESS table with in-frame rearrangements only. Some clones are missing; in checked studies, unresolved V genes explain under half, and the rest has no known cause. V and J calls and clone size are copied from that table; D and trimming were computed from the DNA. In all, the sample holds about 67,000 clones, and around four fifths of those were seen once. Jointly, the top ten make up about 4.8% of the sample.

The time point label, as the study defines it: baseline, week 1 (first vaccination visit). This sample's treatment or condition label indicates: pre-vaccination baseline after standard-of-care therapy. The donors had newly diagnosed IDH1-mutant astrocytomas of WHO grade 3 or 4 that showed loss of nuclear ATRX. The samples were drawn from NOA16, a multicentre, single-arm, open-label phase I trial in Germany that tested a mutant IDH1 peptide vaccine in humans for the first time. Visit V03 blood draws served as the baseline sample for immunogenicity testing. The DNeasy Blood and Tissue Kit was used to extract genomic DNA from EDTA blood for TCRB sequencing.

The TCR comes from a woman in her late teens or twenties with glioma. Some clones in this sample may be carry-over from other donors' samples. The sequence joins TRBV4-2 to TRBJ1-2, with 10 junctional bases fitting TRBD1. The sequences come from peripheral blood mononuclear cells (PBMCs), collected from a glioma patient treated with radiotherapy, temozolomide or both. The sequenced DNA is TGTGCCAGCAGCGCCCACCTAAGACAGGGGGCTGGTGGCTACACCTTC. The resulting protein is CASSAHLRQGAGGYTF.